What follows are 14 T cell receptor beta chains derived from one specimen sequenced in a study of T cells after yellow fever vaccination. TCRdb called the 5' RACE reads again in MiXCR, with one record for every CDR3 protein. The sample records some 390,000 distinct CDR3 sequences, around a sixth being singletons. Sequenced material: PBMCs, taken before the yellow fever booster vaccination. These receptors were obtained from a man aged 18 to 29 who received the YFV17D yellow fever vaccine.

This clonotype was counted only a few times. The chain recombines TRBV9 with TRBJ2-3; perhaps TRBD2 as D (5 bases). Trimming cost V 3 bases and J 6 bases, with 11 bases left between them. The CDR3 totals 13 residues. Germline V lookup: CDR1 SGDLS, CDR2 YYNGEE. The CDR3 here is CASSDRTPDTQYF. The CDR3 DNA reads as TGTGCCAGCAGCGACCGGACTCCGGATACGCAGTATTTT.

V is TRBV7-9 and J is TRBJ2-7; the D gene is possibly TRBD1 (5 bases). Trimming cost V 5 bases and J 4 bases, with 12 bases left between them. Germline CDR1 reads SEHNR; CDR2 reads FQNEAQ (reference sequence). The CDR3 has 13 residues. CDR3 in amino acids: CASSPDIRYEQYV. CDR3 coding DNA: TGTGCCAGCAGCCCGGACATCAGGTACGAGCAGTACGTC.

This clonotype showed up just a few times. The chain recombines TRBV12-3 or TRBV12-4 with TRBJ2-1; D unclear. Trimming removed 5 bases from V and 8 bases from J, with 19 bases in between. The CDR3 spans 15 residues. In DNA form, the CDR3 reads TGTGCCAGCAGTCTCCGGACGGCGCCGGGCGATGAGCAGTTCTTC. Residues: CASSLRTAPGDEQFF.

V and J are TRBV27 and TRBJ2-7, with D perhaps matching TRBD1 or TRBD2 (5 bases each). CDR1 MNHEY and CDR2 SMNVEV come from the germline V gene (reference sequence). The CDR3 runs to 14 residues. V gave up 9 bases and J gave up 5 bases, with 20 bases separating them. This chain's CDR3 is CARSLTGARDEQYV. The CDR3 DNA is TGTGCCAGAAGTCTAACCGGGGCCCGGGACGAGCAGTACGTC.

V and J are TRBV10-3 and TRBJ2-1; 8 bases fit TRBD1. The J segment lost 6 bases and the V segment lost 10 bases, leaving 11 bases of the junction unmatched. This CDR3 has 14 amino acids. The germline V gene has CDR1 ENHRY and CDR2 SYGVKD. As DNA, the CDR3 is TGTGCCACGACGACAGGGGTGGTGGTCAATGAGCAGTTCTTC. This translates into CATTTGVVVNEQFF.

The CDR3 reads CSVEPGDEVGSQYF. For the CDR3, the DNA is TGCAGCGTTGAACCCGGGGACGAGGTCGGTAGCCAGTACTTC. The chain links TRBV29-1 to TRBJ2-5, with D perhaps given as TRBD1 or TRBD2 (5 bases each). V gave up 2 bases and J gave up 10 bases, with 20 bases separating them. The germline CDR1 and CDR2 sequences are SQVTM and ANQGSEA. The CDR3 consists of 14 residues.

The genes are TRBV7-7 and TRBJ2-1; 10 bases are a match to TRBD1. Germline V gives CDR1 SSHAT, CDR2 FNYEAQ (reference sequence). The J segment lost 2 bases and the V segment lost 5 bases, leaving 6 bases of the junction unmatched. This CDR3 spans 16 amino acids. The CDR3 here is CASSRGQGVPYNEQFF. In nucleotides, the CDR3 is TGTGCCAGCAGCCGCGGACAGGGGGTACCCTACAATGAGCAGTTCTTC.

The V gene is TRBV9, the J gene TRBJ1-1, with a possible D match to TRBD1 (6 bases). Germline assignment: CDR1 SGDLS and CDR2 YYNGEE. This CDR3 comprises 15 residues. Trimming removed 1 base from V and 3 bases from J, with 13 bases in between. The CDR3 DNA follows: TGTGCCAGCAGCGTAAAGGGGGGGACGCACACTGAAGCTTTCTTT. It is translated as CASSVKGGTHTEAFF.

This clonotype has only a few counts. The chain links TRBV7-9 to TRBJ1-2; D not resolved. This CDR3 is 16 amino acids long. Germline V gene lookup returns CDR1 SEHNR and CDR2 FQNEAQ (reference sequence). Trimming took off 1 base at V and 4 bases at J, with 16 bases between the two ends. The CDR3 nucleotides read TGTGCCAGCAGCTTAGGATACGGACGGAACATCTATGGCTACACCTTC. As protein: CASSLGYGRNIYGYTF.

This clonotype was detected only a few times. J is TRBJ2-3 and V is TRBV15; 8 positions match TRBD2. From germline, CDR1 is LNHNV and CDR2 YYDKDF (reference sequence). J gave up 0 bases and V 5 bases, and 7 bases lay outside the gene matches. This CDR3 is built from 16 residues. The CDR3 region is CATSGGTRLSTDTQYF. The CDR3 DNA sequence: TGTGCCACCAGCGGAGGGACTAGGTTGAGCACAGATACGCAGTATTTT.

The chain recombines TRBV9 with TRBJ2-1, with TRBD1 matching 10 bases. The germline V gene has CDR1 SGDLS and CDR2 YYNGEE. The junction had 3 bases not matched to a gene; V was cut back by 0 bases and J by 6 bases. The CDR3 consists of 15 residues. In nucleotides, the CDR3 is TGTGCCAGCAGCGTAGAGGGACAGGGGTTCAATGAGCAGTTCTTC. Its translation: CASSVEGQGFNEQFF.

This clonotype was seen more than once but under ten times. This rearrangement joins TRBV29-1 to TRBJ1-6; tentatively, D is TRBD1 (5 bases). Trimming removed 6 bases at V and 7 bases at J, with 13 bases between. The CDR3 sequence is 13 residues long. Germline V CDR1 and CDR2: SQVTM, ANQGSEA. Written as DNA, the CDR3 is TGCAGCGTCGCGGGACGGGCAAATTCACCCCTCCACTTT. Its translation is CSVAGRANSPLHF.

The V gene is TRBV2, the J gene TRBJ2-3, with 8 bases lining up with TRBD2. The CDR3 contains 17 residues. Per germline, CDR1 SNHLY and CDR2 FYNNEI. J gave up 2 bases and V 5 bases, and 12 bases lay outside the gene matches. The CDR3 loop reads CASSYSGGSLATDTQYF. Written as DNA, the CDR3 is TGTGCCAGCAGTTACAGCGGGGGCTCTCTCGCCACAGATACGCAGTATTTT.

This clonotype occurred many times. V gene TRBV4-3 combines with J gene TRBJ2-6; TRBD1 is a possible D gene (6 bases). Germline V gene data show CDR1 as LGHNA and CDR2 as YSLEER. This CDR3 has 17 amino acids. Trimming took 0 bases from V and 2 from J, leaving 11 bases between them. CDR3 sequence reads: CASSQETQGTGANVLTF. CDR3 DNA sequence: TGCGCCAGCAGCCAAGAAACCCAGGGGACTGGGGCCAACGTCCTGACTTTC.